This T cell receptor beta chain was captured by sequencing in a study of regulatory T cells in long-lasting Graves disease. Libraries of TCR beta came from iRepertoire HTBI primers plus Arm-PCR of CDR3 regions. TCRdb processed the multiplex PCR reads anew with MiXCR; each CDR3 protein has one entry. The sample lists 400,000 to 500,000 distinct CDR3 sequences, about 15% occurring once. With 1 base removed from V and 3 bases from J, the gap between germline ends came to 10 bases. Germline V gene sequence: CDR1 LGHNA, CDR2 YSLEER. The CDR3 loop spans 15 amino acids. The time point is: newly diagnosed GD, antithyroid drugs for less than 3 months. PBMC RNA served as the TCR library source. Recruitment took place at an endocrinology department in Xi'an, China. Study observations and caveats: Sharing of public clonotypes was greater in persistent patients (approximately 2,700) than in new patients (fewer than 1,000).

This clonotype showed up many times. Its antigen is not identified. These data were also reused for a study on T cells in Graves' hyperthyroidism and ophthalmopathy.

The TCR was taken from a woman in her twenties or thirties with Graves disease. The starting material was peripheral blood mononuclear cells (PBMCs), obtained at new diagnosis, from a patient treated with antithyroid drugs. V usage is TRBV4-3 and J usage is TRBJ2-1; D possibly corresponds to TRBD1 (5 bases). CDR3 region: CASSQVVGDYNEQFF. The DNA of the CDR3 is TGCGCCAGCAGCCAAGTCGTAGGGGACTACAATGAGCAGTTCTTC.